These T cell receptor beta chains were read from a single sample in a study of CDR3 diversity in severe acne. Each CDR3 protein gets one entry after TCRdb re-called the PCR reads with MiXCR. The sample comprises more than 85,000 distinct CDR3 sequences, 49% of which are singletons, and roughly 12% rests with the top ten. The sequenced material came from blood. These receptors were taken from a male donor with severe acne vulgaris. The CDR3 runs from the conserved cysteine through the conserved F or W. The D gene is left open where the match is weak. The listing skips clone size in some rows; elsewhere it reads once, few, many or a size class.

j_call v_call clone_size d_call cdr3_length cdr3_nt cdr3_aa
TRBJ2-2 TRBV10-3 few TRBD2 18 TGTGCCATCAGTGAGTCGAGTAGCGGGGGCCCCTGGGCCGGGGAGCTGTTTTTT CAISESSSGGPWAGELFF
TRBJ2-1 TRBV24-1 medium-sized - 16 TGTGCCACCAGTGCTGGCGGGCGGACCTCCTACAATGAGCAGTTCTTC CATSAGGRTSYNEQFF
TRBJ2-7 TRBV25-1 few - 14 TGTGCCAGCAGTGAATTTTATTCAGACGACGAGCAGTACTTC CASSEFYSDDEQYF
TRBJ1-1 TRBV7-2 - - 14 TGTGCCAGCAGCTTAGATGGGGTTGACACTGAAGCTTTCTTT CASSLDGVDTEAFF
TRBJ2-7 TRBV9 few TRBD1 13 TGTGCCAACAGGGACAGGGGGCCCTACGAGCAGTACTTC CANRDRGPYEQYF
TRBJ2-7 TRBV9 many - 14 TGTGCCAGCAGCGTAGGGACAGTCCCTAACGAGCAGTACTTC CASSVGTVPNEQYF
TRBJ1-1 TRBV19 many - 14 TGTGCCAGTAGTGGAGACAGACTGAACACTGAAGCTTTCTTT CASSGDRLNTEAFF
TRBJ2-7 TRBV12-3/TRBV12-4 many - 14 TGTGCCAGCAGTTTGGCTGCAGGGATTGCCGAGCAGTACTTC CASSLAAGIAEQYF
TRBJ2-3 TRBV5-6 few - 14 TGTGCCAGCAACGAACTTATGGGCACAGATACGCAGTATTTT CASNELMGTDTQYF
TRBJ1-3 TRBV20-1 many - 16 TGCAGTGCCGCCCCCGGGACTCGCCATTTCGGAAACACCATATATTTT CSAAPGTRHFGNTIYF
TRBJ2-1 TRBV7-3 - TRBD2 17 TGTGCCAGCAGCTTACTAGCGGGAGACGGGGACCGTAGTGAGCAGTTCTTC CASSLLAGDGDRSEQFF
TRBJ2-1 TRBV11-1 - TRBD2 15 TGTGCCAGCACCCTGCGGGAGGGCCCCCACAATGAGCAGTTCTTC CASTLREGPHNEQFF
TRBJ2-5 TRBV4-1 - TRBD2 15 TGCGCCAGCAGCCGCCGAGCGGGGATACAAGAGACCCAGTACTTC CASSRRAGIQETQYF
TRBJ2-5 TRBV25-1 - - 14 TGTGCCAGCAGTGAACGCGGCGTAGGGGAGACCCAGTACTTC CASSERGVGETQYF
TRBJ1-3 TRBV13 - - 14 TGTGCCAGCAGTAGCGCAGGGGAAATGAACACCATATATTTT CASSSAGEMNTIYF